Each of the 28 T cell receptor beta chains below was sequenced from the same sample in a study of blood T cells in healthy people across ages. Combining a sample-barcoded 5' primer with a J-beta primer mix, a second PCR ran for roughly 6 to 12 cycles. Each CDR3 protein gets one entry after TCRdb re-called the 5' RACE reads with MiXCR. The table lists 1.5 million to 2 million distinct CDR3 sequences, roughly 27% of them singletons. Sequencing was performed on blood. The receptors shown here come from a woman in her twenties or thirties in good health.

This chain joins TRBV27 and TRBJ1-6; no clear D. The CDR3 sequence is 17 residues long. The V and J ends lost 5 bases and 0 bases respectively, with 14 bases between them. Germline loops: CDR1 MNHEY, CDR2 SMNVEV (reference sequence). The CDR3 coding sequence is TGTGCCAGCAGTGTCCGCGTTAGTAGCTCCTATAATTCACCCCTCCACTTT. It specifies CASSVRVSSSYNSPLHF.

V gene TRBV7-2 combines with J gene TRBJ1-1; unclear D gene. V lost 1 base and J 6 bases, leaving 15 bases between the germline ends. This CDR3 contains 15 residues. Germline assignment: CDR1 SGHTA and CDR2 FQGNSA. CDR3 sequence (DNA): TGTGCCAGCAGCTTAGTGTTAGTGGGCCTCGCTGAAGCTTTCTTT. Translating gives CASSLVLVGLAEAFF.

Points on this clonotype: At one end, the junction sequence differs from germline, possibly due to a read error. CDR3 in DNA: TGTGCCAGTAGCTTAGGCATTAGCGGGAGTGTGTTGGATGAGCAGTTCTTC. Translation gives CASSLGISGSVLDEQFF. The V and J genes are TRBV7-2 and TRBJ2-1; 9 nucleotides align to TRBD2. The CDR3 is 17 amino acids. Germline CDR1 SGHTA, CDR2 FQGNSA.

In this sample, this clonotype turned up a few times. The CDR3 protein is CASSSGGTGGYEQYF. DNA for the CDR3: TGCGCCAGCAGCTCCGGAGGGACAGGGGGATACGAGCAGTACTTC. The genes are TRBV5-1 and TRBJ2-7, with 11 bases identical to TRBD1. The junction had 6 bases not matched to a gene; V was cut back by 3 bases and J by 4 bases. Germline loops: CDR1 SGHRS, CDR2 YFSETQ. This CDR3 comprises 15 residues.

This clonotype occurred a few times. V usage is TRBV5-6 and J usage is TRBJ2-2; no reliable D call. This CDR3 is built from 14 residues. The germline V gene has CDR1 SGHDT and CDR2 YYEEEE. Trimming shortened V by 2 bases and J by 4 bases, and 9 bases separated the two germline ends. The CDR3 nucleotides are TGTGCCAGCAGCTTCTCAACGACCACCGGGGAGCTGTTTTTT. Protein sequence: CASSFSTTTGELFF. Drawing the rest from reference TRBV5-6 and TRBJ2-2, the complete variable domain is DAGVTQSPTHLIKTRGQQVTLRCSPKSGHDTVSWYQQALGQGPQFIFQYYEEEERQRGNFPDRFSGHQFPNYSSELNVNALLLGDSALYLCASSFSTTTGELFFGEGSRLTVL.

This clonotype turned up a few times. The chain links TRBV12-3 or TRBV12-4 to TRBJ2-1; tentatively, D is TRBD1 (6 bases). Between the trimmed V and J ends, which lost 7 bases and 3 bases, there was a span of 16 bases. The CDR3 runs 15 residues. The CDR3 reads CASTPTTGRYNEQFF. The CDR3 DNA is TGTGCCAGCACCCCGACGACAGGACGCTACAATGAGCAGTTCTTC.

V gene TRBV18 combines with J gene TRBJ1-4, with D possibly matching TRBD1 (5 bases). The V and J ends lost 1 base and 0 bases respectively, with 6 bases between them. Looked up from germline, CDR1 is KGHSH and CDR2 is LQKENI. CDR3 size: 15 residues. The CDR3 protein is CASSPQGTTNEKLFF. CDR3 bases: TGTGCCAGCTCACCACAGGGGACAACTAATGAAAAACTGTTTTTT. Filled out from reference TRBV18 and TRBJ1-4, the complete variable domain reads NAGVMQNPRHLVRRRGQEARLRCSPMKGHSHVYWYRQLPEEGLKFMVYLQKENIIDESGMPKERFSAEFPKEGPSILRIQQVVRGDSAAYFCASSPQGTTNEKLFFGSGTQLSVL.

The genes are TRBV12-3 or TRBV12-4 and TRBJ2-1; a possible D gene is TRBD2 (6 bases). CDR3 length equals 13 residues. V was shortened by 1 base and J by 10 bases, with 11 bases between the two germline ends. The CDR3 DNA reads as TGTGCCAGCAGTTTAGGGAGGGTTTGGGAGCAGTTCTTC. Translation: CASSLGRVWEQFF.

The V gene is TRBV6-5, the J gene TRBJ2-4; D is undetermined. The DNA end lines up better with TRBJ2-7; the J call may be wrong. Germline V gene data show CDR1 as MNHEY and CDR2 as SVGAGI. This CDR3 has 13 residues. CDR3 in amino acids: CASRLARHDEQYF. DNA of the CDR3: TGTGCCAGCAGGTTGGCTAGGCACGACGAGCAGTACTTC.

The chain combines TRBV14 with TRBJ2-3; D may match TRBD1 or TRBD2 (6 bases each). Trimming removed 6 bases at V and 0 bases at J, with 16 bases between. Germline loops: CDR1 SGHDN, CDR2 FVKESK. The CDR3 loop spans 16 amino acids. In DNA form, the CDR3 reads TGTGCCAGCAGGCGTACAGGGAGGTCCAGCACAGATACGCAGTATTTT. It codes for CASRRTGRSSTDTQYF.

The rearrangement joins TRBV28 to TRBJ1-4, with a weak D call TRBD1 (6 bases). V was trimmed by 2 bases and J by 6 bases, leaving 10 bases between them. CDR1 is MDHEN, CDR2 SYDVKM, per germline. The CDR3 is 14 amino acids. The DNA for the CDR3 is TGTGCCAGCAGTTTACGACAGGTGGATGAAAAACTGTTTTTT. Translating it yields CASSLRQVDEKLFF.

V is TRBV6-1 and J is TRBJ2-1, with 10 bases identical to TRBD1. This CDR3 contains 13 residues. The germline V gene encodes CDR1 MNHNS and CDR2 SASEGT. V lost 8 bases, J lost 5 bases, and 3 bases stayed unmatched. CDR3 coding DNA: TGTGCCAGCCCGGGACAGGGGAACAATGAGCAGTTCTTC. This sequence encodes CASPGQGNNEQFF.

This clonotype has only a few counts. The chain carries TRBV20-1 and TRBJ2-1; TRBD2 agrees at 11 bases. The CDR3 length is 16 residues. V was pared by 0 bases and J by 7 bases, with 8 bases of the junction left unmatched. Per germline, CDR1 DFQATT and CDR2 SNEGSKA (reference sequence). CDR3 in amino acids: CSARDDSGGARNEQFF. CDR3 DNA sequence: TGCAGTGCTAGAGATGATAGCGGGGGGGCCCGGAATGAGCAGTTCTTC.

This clonotype appeared a few times. The V gene is TRBV11-2, the J gene TRBJ2-1; 9 nucleotides line up with TRBD2. Losses at the gene ends were 6 bases for V and 2 bases for J; bases not matched to a gene: 8. CDR1 and CDR2 (germline): SGHAT, FQNNGV. CDR3 length equals 16 residues. In DNA form, the CDR3 reads TGTGCCAGCAGGGGAATAGCGGGAGTTCCCTACAATGAGCAGTTCTTC. This sequence encodes CASRGIAGVPYNEQFF.

This clonotype was seen repeatedly, ten times or more. The chain is built from TRBV9 and TRBJ2-4, with 9 nucleotides matching TRBD2. CDR3 length: 15 residues. Germline CDR1 SGDLS, CDR2 YYNGEE. V shed 0 bases and J 9 bases; nucleotides not matched to a gene: 7. The CDR3 here is CASSVDLAGPSIQYF. For the CDR3, the DNA is TGTGCCAGCAGCGTAGACCTAGCGGGACCCAGCATTCAGTACTTC.

This clonotype was counted at least ten times. This rearrangement joins TRBV6-4 to TRBJ2-1; D not resolved. Germline V gene data show CDR1 as MRHNA and CDR2 as SNTAGT. This CDR3 contains 16 residues. Deletions cut 4 bases from V and 0 bases from J, with 13 bases between. In DNA form, the CDR3 reads TGTGCCAGCAGTGCGGTCGGGCACCGCTCCTACAATGAGCAGTTCTTC. It codes for CASSAVGHRSYNEQFF.

This clonotype was seen only a few times. The J gene is TRBJ2-3, the V gene TRBV7-2, with TRBD2 matching over 7 bases. Germline trimming cut 4 bases from V and 4 bases from J; bases unmatched to any gene: 5. CDR3 length: 14 amino acids. Germline V gene sequence: CDR1 SGHTA, CDR2 FQGNSA. The CDR3 DNA reads as TGTGCCAGCAGCTCGACTAGCATGGCAGATACGCAGTATTTT. It is translated as CASSSTSMADTQYF. Together with reference TRBV7-2 and TRBJ2-3, the CDR3 gives the full variable domain: GAGVSQSPSNKVTEKGKDVELRCDPISGHTALYWYRQSLGQGLEFLIYFQGNSAPDKSGLPSDRFSAERTGGSVSTLTIQRTQQEDSAVYLCASSSTSMADTQYFGPGTRLTVL.

Comments on this clonotype: Germline and junction disagree at one end, which may indicate a read error. V gene TRBV2 combines with J gene TRBJ2-5; TRBD1 or TRBD2 may be the D gene (5 bases each). The CDR3 extends over 15 amino acids. Germline CDR1 SNHLY, CDR2 FYNNEI. Here the CDR3 reads CASSQVGVTGETQCF. The CDR3 nucleotides are TGTGCCAGCAGTCAAGTGGGGGTTACAGGAGAGACCCAGTGCTTC.

Only one count was recorded for this clonotype. V usage is TRBV7-2 and J usage is TRBJ2-1; 10 bases are a match to TRBD2. With V trimmed by 3 bases and J by 10 bases, 9 bases remained unmatched. This CDR3 comprises 15 residues. In germline, CDR1 is SGHTA, CDR2 FQGNSA. CDR3 DNA: TGTGCCAGCAGCTTCAGGGGAGCGGGGGGGCGAGAGCAGTTCTTC. Its protein is CASSFRGAGGREQFF.

The chain has TRBV20-1 and TRBJ1-2; TRBD1 matches at 7 bases. CDR1 and CDR2 from the germline V gene are DFQATT and SNEGSKA (reference sequence). With 3 bases clipped from V and 3 bases from J, the junction kept 7 bases outside the gene matches. This CDR3 contains 14 residues. The CDR3 sequence: CSASVQGLDYGYTF. In nucleotides, the CDR3 is TGCAGTGCTAGTGTACAGGGGTTGGACTATGGCTACACCTTC.

As to this clonotype: It may be a read error: a sequence one base away is much more abundant. This chain connects TRBV10-3 to TRBJ1-4; no reliable D call. Per germline, CDR1 ENHRY and CDR2 SYGVKD. CDR3 length equals 14 residues. The CDR3 DNA reads as TGTACCATCAGTGATGGGAAGGGCGGTGAAAAACTGTTTTTT. Amino acids: CTISDGKGGEKLFF.

The chain joins TRBV7-2 to TRBJ2-1, with 11 positions matching TRBD2. Germline V gene lookup returns CDR1 SGHTA and CDR2 FQGNSA. V shed 1 base and J 7 bases; nucleotides not matched to a gene: 12. There are 18 residues in the CDR3. CDR3 residues: CASSLVIAGGPDGNEQFF. CDR3 in DNA: TGTGCCAGCAGCTTAGTTATAGCGGGGGGGCCCGATGGAAATGAGCAGTTCTTC.

A word on this clonotype: The germline gene is not matched at one end of the junction; a read error may be the cause. J is TRBJ2-4 and V is TRBV7-2; D uncertain. The J call is in doubt because the DNA end fits TRBJ2-7 better. The CDR3 totals 15 residues. CDR1 SGHTA and CDR2 FQGNSA come from the germline V gene. The chain's CDR3 is CASSLPYLVIHEQYF. The CDR3 region has the DNA TGTGCCAGTAGCTTACCGTATCTAGTTATCCACGAGCAGTACTTC.

This clonotype was recorded at least ten times. The chain couples TRBV7-2 to TRBJ2-7, with TRBD2 matching 8 bases. Germline CDR1 SGHTA, CDR2 FQGNSA. Unmatched junction bases numbered 8, after V lost 2 bases and J lost 5 bases. This CDR3 contains 15 residues. The CDR3 nucleotides read TGTGCCAGCAGCTTAAGACAGACTAGCGCCAACGAGCAGTACTTC. The encoded protein is CASSLRQTSANEQYF.

This clonotype was detected ten times or more. The chain uses TRBV4-1 and TRBJ2-1; 8 nucleotides agree with TRBD2. Per germline, CDR1 MGHRA and CDR2 YSYEKL. This CDR3 region has 16 residues. Losses at the gene ends were 0 bases for V and 7 bases for J; bases not matched to a gene: 8. The CDR3 region is CASSQDAPGLGNEQFF. Written as DNA, the CDR3 is TGCGCCAGCAGCCAAGATGCCCCGGGACTAGGGAATGAGCAGTTCTTC.

The rearrangement joins TRBV5-1 to TRBJ1-2; tentatively, D is TRBD1 (5 bases). CDR3 size: 12 residues. Trimming pared 0 bases from V and 13 bases from J, leaving 13 bases between. CDR1 and CDR2 (germline): SGHRS, YFSETQ. The CDR3 here is CASSLAGFDLTF. The CDR3 DNA follows: TGCGCCAGCAGCTTGGCAGGGTTTGATCTCACCTTC.

The chain combines TRBV7-2 with TRBJ2-1; no clear D gene. Germline CDR1 is SGHTA and CDR2 is FQGNSA. The V end was cut by 1 base, the J end by 12 bases, with 13 bases between. The CDR3 sequence is 13 residues long. The DNA for the CDR3 is TGTGCCAGCAGCTTAGTTAAGGGTGAAGGGCAGTTCTTC. Its translation: CASSLVKGEGQFF. The variable domain in full, completed from reference TRBV7-2 and TRBJ2-1, reads GAGVSQSPSNKVTEKGKDVELRCDPISGHTALYWYRQSLGQGLEFLIYFQGNSAPDKSGLPSDRFSAERTGGSVSTLTIQRTQQEDSAVYLCASSLVKGEGQFFGPGTRLTVL.

This clonotype was counted ten times or more. This chain connects TRBV20-1 to TRBJ1-2; 7 positions agree with TRBD1. Germline V CDR1 and CDR2: DFQATT, SNEGSKA (reference sequence). This CDR3 comprises 12 residues. The junction had 6 bases not matched to a gene; V was cut back by 5 bases and J by 6 bases. The CDR3 sequence: CSAWRGRNGYTF. The CDR3 DNA sequence: TGCAGTGCTTGGAGGGGGCGAAATGGCTACACCTTC.